Listed here is a single TCR beta chain. Its antigen remains unknown. TCR beta VDJ and CDR3 were profiled, and genomic DNA was the template. Via MiXCR, TCRdb re-called the reads, giving one row per CDR3 protein. The data hold about 290,000 distinct CDR3 sequences, with roughly 61% observed a single time. The germline V and J ends were trimmed by 1 base and 10 bases, with 9 bases remaining between them. In germline, CDR1 is SGHRS, CDR2 YFSETQ. The CDR3 is made up of 13 amino acids. The sample originates from a study of CD8+CD57+ T cells in acquired aplastic anemia. Background on the study: Sorting CD4+ and CD8+ cells gave DNA averaging about 3.2 ug. The study, taken as a whole, reports: Patients and controls turned out to have some 30 CD8+ CDR3 sequences in common. Statistical testing detected no significant gap in CD8+ Simpson's diversity between patients and controls.

Those patients picked for sequencing had displayed CD8+CD57+ cell expansion on flow cytometry. Sequencing was carried out using sorted CD4+, CD8+, or CD8+CD57+ T cells (not recorded which) from PBMCs. The V gene is TRBV5-1, the J gene TRBJ1-6; no clear D. The receptor was derived from a human donor with aplastic anemia. CDR3 nucleotide sequence: TGCGCCAGCAGCTTGAGGCTAACCTCACCCCTCCACTTT. Translated, it gives CASSLRLTSPLHF.